This T cell receptor (beta chain) originates from a study of spatial heterogeneity in lung cancer. This CDR3 has 15 amino acids. V was shortened by 0 bases and J by 1 base, with 10 bases between the two germline ends. Per the germline V gene, CDR1 is SGDLS and CDR2 is YYNGEE. Via MiXCR, TCRdb re-called the 5' RACE reads, giving one row per CDR3 protein. Of some 100,000 distinct CDR3 sequences listed, 10% to 15% are singletons. This sample's time point: sample taken at primary tumor resection. Unsorted whole RNA of tumor, nontumor lung or frozen PBMC was sequenced. 72 TRACERx patients with early, untreated non-small cell lung cancer donated samples.

The chain is built from TRBV9 and TRBJ2-5; D is undetermined. This TCR came from a male donor with early-stage non-small cell lung cancer. Sequenced here: PBMCs, sampled at surgery. CDR3 protein: CASSVGPGRQETQYF. In DNA, the CDR3 is TGTGCCAGCAGCGTAGGACCGGGCCGCCAAGAGACCCAGTACTTC.